The clone carrying this T cell receptor beta chain came up many times. The antigen is not known. The CDR3 extends 3 residues past the end of the read, so its final part is completed from the germline J gene. Diagnosis required reduced IgG, IgA and/or IgM with specific antibody deficiency. This specimen belongs to a study of T cell clonality in common variable immunodeficiency. The method was immunoSEQ multiplex PCR; TCRdb's version includes in-frame clones alone and lacks a portion of them. The sample presents around 30,000 clones, none singletons. The length of the CDR3 is 14 residues. Germline lookup yields CDR1 SGHTA and CDR2 FQGTGA. Trimming took off 2 bases at V and 3 bases at J, with 11 bases between the two ends. Study-wide results and limits: In common variable immunodeficiency, TCR beta chains reportedly carried fewer deletions and N-nucleotide insertions. CVID patient heterogeneity limited repertoire-clinical complication correlations. CVID subjects had higher TCRbeta clonality than healthy controls, most marked in about a third. T cell subpopulation sequencing would be needed to explain CVID clonality.

Specimen: peripheral blood mononuclear cells. This chain uses TRBV7-3 with TRBJ2-7; D assignment may be TRBD1 or TRBD2 (5 bases each). This TCR was sampled from a human donor with common variable immunodeficiency. CDR3 sequence: CASSLEGHGYEQYF. The covered CDR3 bases are TGTGCCAGCAGCTTAGAGGGGCACGGCTACGAG.